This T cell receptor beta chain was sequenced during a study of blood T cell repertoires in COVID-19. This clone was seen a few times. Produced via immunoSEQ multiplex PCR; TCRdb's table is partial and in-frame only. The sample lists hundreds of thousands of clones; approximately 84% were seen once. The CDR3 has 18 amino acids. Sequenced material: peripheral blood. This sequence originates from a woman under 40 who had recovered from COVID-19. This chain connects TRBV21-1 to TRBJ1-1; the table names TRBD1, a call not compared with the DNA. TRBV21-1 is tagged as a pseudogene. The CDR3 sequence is CASRRPRTRGIQGSEAFF. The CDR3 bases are TGTGCCAGCAGGCGACCTAGGACAAGGGGTATCCAGGGCAGTGAAGCTTTCTTT.